This T cell receptor (beta chain) was observed in a study of blood T cell repertoires in COVID-19. Study summary: In each case, the material was cDNA or gDNA derived from T cells, B-cell-depleted T cells, or PBMCs.

Original analysis: Amplification with reference gene primers provided the estimates of nucleated cell counts. The assay was immunoSEQ multiplex PCR, and TCRdb's table has in-frame clones only and misses some. For V, J and clone size, that table is used; D and trimming come from the DNA. There are approximately 140,000 clones in the sample; approximately 88% occur only once, and over 1.1% lies in the top ten. The CDR3 totals 15 residues. Germline CDR1 SGHRS, CDR2 YFSETQ. Trimming left V 0 bases short and J 4 bases short, with 10 bases between. The specimen sequenced was peripheral blood. This TCR was sampled from a man in his sixties with acute or convalescent COVID-19. The chain joins TRBV5-1 to TRBJ1-4; tentative D call: TRBD1 (5 bases). The CDR3 region is CASSLAPTDNEKLFF. CDR3 sequence (DNA): TGCGCCAGCAGCTTGGCCCCGACAGATAATGAAAAACTGTTTTTT.